This is a list of T cell receptor beta chains from one sample in a study of OX40 agonist ivuxolimab in advanced cancers. Only in-frame clones appear in the TCRdb table, and some are missing; sequencing was by immunoSEQ multiplex PCR. The sample shows 55,000 to 80,000 clones, approximately 85% of them seen only once. The sample was CD4+ or CD8+ T cells sorted from blood, taken in a trial of the OX40 agonist ivuxolimab. These receptors all stem from an adult with an advanced solid tumor such as melanoma, head and neck, liver or kidney cancer. CDR3s include the opening cysteine and the closing phenylalanine or tryptophan. D genes are given only for firm matches. The size field is filled for only some rows; it gives once, few, many or a size class.

TRBV14,TRBJ2-2,17,TRBD1,.,CASSHRQGNMDTGELFF,TGTGCCAGCAGCCACCGACAGGGTAATATGGACACCGGGGAGCTGTTTTTT
TRBV7-8,TRBJ1-1,13,TRBD1,.,CASSGDRGTEAFF,TGTGCCAGCAGCGGGGACAGGGGCACTGAAGCTTTCTTT
TRBV5-4,TRBJ2-5,14,TRBD2,.,CASKERGGQETQYF,TGTGCCAGCAAAGAGCGGGGGGGCCAGGAGACCCAGTACTTC
TRBV18,TRBJ1-4,15,.,.,CASSPMGATNEKLFF,TGTGCCAGCTCTCCTATGGGGGCGACTAATGAAAAACTGTTTTTT
TRBV9,TRBJ1-3,15,.,.,CASSVGGSSGNTIYF,TGTGCCAGCAGCGTAGGGGGGAGCTCTGGAAACACCATATATTTT
TRBV20-1,TRBJ2-5,10,.,.,CSAREETQYF,TGCAGTGCTAGGGAAGAGACCCAGTACTTC
TRBV27,TRBJ1-5,15,.,.,CATRRGHLSNQPQHF,TGTGCCACTCGCCGGGGCCACCTTAGCAATCAGCCCCAGCATTTT
TRBV7-9,TRBJ1-2,15,TRBD1,.,CASSSDRGANYGYTF,TGTGCCAGCAGCTCCGACAGGGGGGCTAACTATGGCTACACCTTC
TRBV6-5,TRBJ2-1,15,.,.,CASSYSLHGADEQFF,TGTGCCAGCAGTTACTCGTTGCACGGGGCGGATGAGCAGTTCTTC
TRBV10-2,TRBJ2-1,13,.,.,CASSVGRGNEQFF,TGCGCCAGCAGTGTCGGCAGGGGTAATGAGCAGTTCTTC
TRBV7-8,TRBJ1-6,15,.,.,CASSLARGYNSPLHF,TGTGCCAGCAGCTTAGCGCGCGGATATAATTCACCCCTCCACTTT
TRBV6-6,TRBJ1-1,15,.,.,CASRLIGGRDTEAFF,TGTGCCAGCAGACTCATAGGGGGTCGGGACACTGAAGCTTTCTTT
TRBV9,TRBJ2-5,17,TRBD2,.,CASSVGVSGGHQETQYF,TGTGCCAGCAGCGTAGGTGTTAGCGGGGGGCACCAAGAGACCCAGTACTTC
TRBV30,TRBJ2-7,14,.,.,CAWSKGTGRYEQYF,TGTGCCTGGAGTAAGGGGACTGGGCGATACGAGCAGTACTTC
TRBV19,TRBJ2-5,13,.,.,CASKAGNRETQYF,TGTGCCAGTAAGGCCGGGAATCGGGAGACCCAGTACTTC
TRBV19,TRBJ2-7,16,.,.,CASSPSRASFGYEQYF,TGTGCCAGTAGTCCTTCTAGGGCCTCTTTCGGCTACGAGCAGTACTTC
TRBV29-1,TRBJ2-1,16,.,.,CSVLQASGRRYNEQFF,TGCAGCGTTTTACAGGCTTCAGGGAGACGTTACAATGAGCAGTTCTTC
TRBV30,TRBJ2-7,15,.,.,CAWSFTSGASYEQYF,TGTGCCTGGAGCTTCACCTCGGGGGCTTCCTACGAGCAGTACTTC
TRBV5-1,TRBJ1-1,15,.,.,CASSLASGGNTEAFF,TGCGCCAGCAGCTTGGCCAGCGGAGGGAACACTGAAGCTTTCTTT
TRBV19,TRBJ1-2,14,TRBD1,.,CASSMGTDRYGYTF,TGTGCCAGTAGTATGGGGACAGACCGTTATGGCTACACCTTC
TRBV29-1,TRBJ2-3,16,TRBD2,.,CSVEETGGTSTDTQYF,TGCAGCGTTGAAGAGACGGGGGGGACTAGCACAGATACGCAGTATTTT
TRBV6-5,TRBJ2-5,13,.,.,CASKGQIQETQYF,TGTGCCAGCAAAGGACAGATACAAGAGACCCAGTACTTC
TRBV29-1,TRBJ1-2,14,TRBD1,few,CSVAQGATNYGYTF,TGCAGCGTTGCACAGGGGGCCACCAACTATGGCTACACCTTC
TRBV18,TRBJ1-1,14,.,.,CASSPPAVNTEAFF,TGTGCCAGCTCACCACCAGCAGTTAACACTGAAGCTTTCTTT
TRBV4-1,TRBJ1-2,15,.,.,CASSQGYRSNYGYTF,TGCGCCAGCAGCCAAGGGTACAGGAGTAACTATGGCTACACCTTC
TRBV28,TRBJ2-7,13,TRBD1,.,CASSLPGGYEQYF,TGTGCCAGCAGTTTACCAGGGGGCTACGAGCAGTACTTC
TRBV11-2,TRBJ2-3,16,TRBD2,once,CASSSTSGGLGDTQYF,TGTGCCAGCAGCTCGACTAGCGGGGGACTGGGAGATACGCAGTATTTT
TRBV7-9,TRBJ2-5,13,.,.,CASSLTTQETQYF,TGTGCCAGCAGCTTAACAACTCAAGAGACCCAGTACTTC
TRBV27,TRBJ2-7,16,TRBD1,.,CASSPAPGTGPLRGYF,TGTGCCAGCAGCCCCGCCCCAGGGACAGGGCCTCTACGAGGGTACTTC
TRBV19,TRBJ2-5,15,TRBD2,.,CASTLGLGSQETQYF,TGTGCCAGTACTTTGGGACTAGGGAGCCAAGAGACCCAGTACTTC
TRBV27,TRBJ2-5,14,.,.,CASSLSQFQETQYF,TGTGCCAGCAGTTTATCACAGTTCCAAGAGACCCAGTACTTC
TRBV6-5,TRBJ1-1,15,.,few,CASSYSLVSNTEAFF,TGTGCCAGCAGTTACTCCCTCGTTTCGAACACTGAAGCTTTCTTT
TRBV4-2,TRBJ1-5,15,TRBD1,few,CASSQHLGQNQPQHF,TGTGCCAGCAGCCAACATCTGGGACAGAACCAGCCCCAGCATTTT
TRBV18,TRBJ1-6,15,.,.,CASSPDGRTNSPLHF,TGTGCCAGCTCACCGGACGGGAGGACCAATTCACCCCTCCACTTT
TRBV12-5,TRBJ2-7,11,.,.,CASGLNYEQYF,TGTGCTAGTGGTTTGAACTACGAGCAGTACTTC
TRBV7-4,TRBJ2-3,13,.,.,CASSPPREDTQYF,TGTGCCAGCAGCCCCCCGCGGGAAGATACGCAGTATTTT
TRBV2,TRBJ2-7,12,.,.,CASSSQSLEQYF,TGTGCCAGCAGTTCCCAAAGCCTCGAGCAGTACTTC
TRBV5-6,TRBJ1-2,14,.,.,CASSLPLIGGGYTF,TGTGCCAGCAGCTTACCACTGATTGGGGGTGGCTACACCTTC
TRBV28,TRBJ1-1,14,TRBD1,once,CASKQGAVNTEAFF,TGTGCCAGCAAACAGGGGGCAGTGAACACTGAAGCTTTCTTT
TRBV30,TRBJ1-1,15,.,few,CAWSPRGTMNTEAFF,TGTGCCTGGAGTCCCAGGGGAACCATGAACACTGAAGCTTTCTTT
TRBV9,TRBJ2-3,15,TRBD2,.,CASSAGTSIRDTQYF,TGTGCCAGCAGCGCCGGGACTAGCATCAGAGATACGCAGTATTTT
TRBV6-1,TRBJ2-2,13,.,.,CASSLGETGELFF,TGTGCCAGCAGCCTGGGCGAGACCGGGGAGCTGTTTTTT
TRBV30,TRBJ1-1,14,.,few,CAWRAKAGSTEAFF,TGTGCCTGGAGAGCGAAAGCAGGGAGCACTGAAGCTTTCTTT
TRBV11-2,TRBJ1-2,16,.,.,CASSPISVLRGRGYTF,TGTGCCAGCAGCCCAATCAGTGTTCTGAGGGGCCGGGGCTACACCTTC
TRBV5-6,TRBJ1-1,15,TRBD1,.,CASSRQGNMNTEAFF,TGTGCCAGCAGTCGACAGGGGAACATGAACACTGAAGCTTTCTTT
TRBV11-2,TRBJ1-1,16,.,few,CASTTLRGRVGTEAFF,TGTGCCAGCACTACCCTTCGGGGCAGGGTCGGCACTGAAGCTTTCTTT
TRBV6-5,TRBJ2-3,15,TRBD2,.,CASSYLGLAGDTQYF,TGTGCCAGCAGTTACTTGGGGCTAGCGGGAGATACGCAGTATTTT
TRBV7-2,TRBJ2-1,15,.,.,CASSPTVYPYNEQFF,TGTGCCAGCAGCCCGACAGTCTACCCATACAATGAGCAGTTCTTC
TRBV6-5,TRBJ1-1,12,.,few,CASSTVNTEAFF,TGTGCCAGCAGCACAGTGAACACTGAAGCTTTCTTT
TRBV15,TRBJ2-5,17,TRBD2,once,CATSRGGTSGAGETQYF,TGTGCCACCAGCAGAGGAGGGACTAGCGGGGCCGGGGAGACCCAGTACTTC
TRBV11-3,TRBJ1-1,18,TRBD1,.,CASPGRGGTETMNTEAFF,TGTGCCAGCCCCGGACGTGGTGGGACAGAAACTATGAACACTGAAGCTTTCTTT
TRBV7-2,TRBJ1-3,14,.,.,CASSRQVSGNTIYF,TGTGCCAGCAGCCGACAGGTCTCTGGAAACACCATATATTTT
TRBV27,TRBJ2-7,14,.,.,CASSPGFRSYEQYF,TGTGCCAGCAGCCCAGGGTTTAGGTCCTACGAGCAGTACTTC
TRBV7-6,TRBJ1-3,16,.,.,CASSFGPPGSGNTIYF,TGTGCCAGCAGTTTTGGACCCCCGGGCTCTGGAAACACCATATATTTT
TRBV4-3,TRBJ1-1,15,.,few,CASSQAGGGGTEAFF,TGCGCCAGCAGCCAAGCAGGAGGGGGAGGCACTGAAGCTTTCTTT